The rows below give T cell receptor beta chains drawn from one sample of a study of blood T cell repertoires in COVID-19. Here immunoSEQ multiplex PCR was the method, and the copy in TCRdb shows in-frame clones only, minus some. The profile shows more than 200,000 clones, approximately 85% of them singletons. Source material: peripheral blood. These receptors were obtained from a woman of 80 years or more with COVID-19, enrolled during active disease. Both conserved end residues are part of each CDR3. D genes are given only for firm matches. Size values are once, few and many counts, or a class for expanded clones, and some rows have none.

15,TRBV29-1,-,TRBJ1-2,TRBD1,TGCAGCGTTGACGCACAGGGGGCATCTAACTATGGCTACACCTTC,CSVDAQGASNYGYTF
16,TRBV7-3,-,TRBJ2-1,-,TGTGCCAGCAGCCAAGGGGGTGCCAGCTCCTACAATGAGCAGTTCTTC,CASSQGGASSYNEQFF
15,TRBV18,few,TRBJ1-6,-,TGTGCCAGCTCACCAATTAGACAGTATAATTCACCCCTCCACTTT,CASSPIRQYNSPLHF
17,TRBV5-8,-,TRBJ1-1,-,TGTGCCAGCAGCTTGCCCCGAAGGGGCCTTATGAACACTGAAGCTTTCTTT,CASSLPRRGLMNTEAFF
15,TRBV7-9,-,TRBJ2-5,TRBD2,TGTGCCAGCAGCCGCGGGACTACGTACCAAGAGACCCAGTACTTC,CASSRGTTYQETQYF
16,TRBV2,-,TRBJ1-4,-,TGTGCCAGCAGCCCCCGTGGCGGGGGGCGCGATGAAAAACTGTTTTTT,CASSPRGGGRDEKLFF
12,TRBV27,once,TRBJ1-1,-,TGTGCCAGCAGTTTAGGCAGGGGTGAAGCTTTCTTT,CASSLGRGEAFF
15,TRBV7-9,few,TRBJ2-1,-,TGTGCCAGCAGCCCTAAAATTAGACTAGGCGATGAGCAGTTCTTC,CASSPKIRLGDEQFF
12,TRBV30,few,TRBJ1-2,TRBD1,TGTGCCTCCCGGGAGGGGGCTTATGGCTACACCTTC,CASREGAYGYTF
12,TRBV28,-,TRBJ1-2,-,TGTGCCAGCACCGTGGACTGGGTCGCCTACATCTTC,CASTVDWVAYIF
14,TRBV28,-,TRBJ1-3,-,TGTGCCACCGGTTACGTATATTCTGGAAACACCATATATTTT,CATGYVYSGNTIYF
15,TRBV5-1,-,TRBJ2-1,-,TGCGCCAGCAGCTTGGTAGCGAACTCCTACAATGAGCAGTTCTTC,CASSLVANSYNEQFF
17,TRBV15,-,TRBJ2-5,TRBD2,TGTGCCACCAGCAGAGGGGGCGGGGGGGCAAGACGAGAGACCCAGTACTTC,CATSRGGGGARRETQYF
12,TRBV18,-,TRBJ1-6,-,TGTGCCAGCTCACCCCCGGGTTCACCCCTCCACTTT,CASSPPGSPLHF
16,TRBV18,once,TRBJ2-3,TRBD2,TGTGCCAGCTCACAGACTAGCGGGGGGCCCACAGATACGCAGTATTTT,CASSQTSGGPTDTQYF
14,TRBV18,-,TRBJ2-5,-,TGTGCCAGCTCACCCACGAACACAGGAGAGACCCAGTACTTC,CASSPTNTGETQYF
15,TRBV19,-,TRBJ2-7,-,TGTGCCAGTATTACGGTCGGTCTAGACTCCTACGAGCAGTACTTC,CASITVGLDSYEQYF
19,TRBV21-1,-,TRBJ1-2,-,TGTGCCAGCAGCTCTAGGGTATACATAGAAGGCGGCAGCGGGTATGGCTACACCTTC,CASSSRVYIEGGSGYGYTF
15,TRBV10-1,-,TRBJ2-2,TRBD2,TGCGCCAGCAGCTTAACGGGGGGGAACACCGGGGAGCTGTTTTTT,CASSLTGGNTGELFF
15,TRBV5-1,-,TRBJ1-1,-,TGCGCCAGCAGCTTGGGAACCCCGGCGGGCACTGAAGCTTTCTTT,CASSLGTPAGTEAFF
15,TRBV14,-,TRBJ2-7,TRBD2,TGTGCCAGCAGTCGGGGACTAGCGGGAGCCTACGAGCAGTACTTC,CASSRGLAGAYEQYF
13,TRBV19,-,TRBJ1-1,-,TGTGCCAGTAGTACCTGGACAGACACTGAAGCTTTCTTT,CASSTWTDTEAFF
11,TRBV6-1,few,TRBJ1-2,-,TGTGCCAGCAGTGACAGGGGCAGGGTCGACTTC,CASSDRGRVDF
17,TRBV7-5,-,TRBJ1-2,-,TGTGCCAGAAGCTTAACCTCCCAGGCCGAAGCTAACTATGGCTACACCTTC,CARSLTSQAEANYGYTF
14,TRBV7-9,-,TRBJ1-1,-,TGTGCCAGTACGAGGGACGGGAGAGTTACTGAAGCTTTCTTT,CASTRDGRVTEAFF
13,TRBV2,-,TRBJ2-5,-,TGTGCCAGCAGTGCTTATTCTCGGGAGACCCAGTACTTC,CASSAYSRETQYF
16,TRBV11-1,-,TRBJ2-1,-,TGTGCCAGCAGTCAACTAGCTTCGAGCTCCTACAATGAGCAGTTCTTC,CASSQLASSSYNEQFF
18,TRBV7-6,-,TRBJ2-5,TRBD1,TGTGCCAGCAGCACGATACAGGGGCCGGCTTCCCGTCAAGAGACCCAGTACTTC,CASSTIQGPASRQETQYF